This T cell receptor beta chain originates from a study of blood T cell repertoires in COVID-19. Data came from immunoSEQ multiplex PCR; TCRdb stores just in-frame clones and leaves some out. The repertoire holds about 100,000 clones, with 80% to 90% as singletons. CDR1 and CDR2 (germline): MNHEY, SVGAGI. V dropped 7 bases and J dropped 2 bases, with 7 bases sitting between them. The CDR3 runs 12 residues. The source of this sequence is a human donor in a cohort sampled during active COVID-19. The chain links TRBV6-5 to TRBJ2-3, with D maybe TRBD1 (6 bases). The sample taken for sequencing was peripheral blood. The CDR3 DNA follows: TGTGCCAGCAAGGGGGACACAGATACGCAGTATTTT. Translating gives CASKGDTDTQYF.